A selection of T cell receptor beta chains follows, all from one sample in a study of shared clonotypes between healthy human individuals. This table comes from immunoSEQ multiplex PCR, and its TCRdb copy is limited to in-frame clones, with some not included. The table has about 560,000 clones, around 76% seen once; the top ten hold about 12%. Material: PBMCs. These receptors all come from a woman aged 40 to 49 in good health. Some clones in this sample may be carry-over from other donors' samples. Both conserved end residues are part of each CDR3. D genes are given only for firm matches. The listing skips clone size in some rows; elsewhere it reads once, few, many or a size class.

>many|TRBJ2-5|TRBV11-3|TRBD2
TGTGCCAGCAGCCAGGGGGGACTAGCGTTAGAGACCCAGTACTTC
CASSQGGLALETQYF
>NA|TRBJ1-4|TRBV5-1|TRBD1
TGCGCCAGCAGCCCCATACAGGGGGCGGATGAAAAACTGTTTTTT
CASSPIQGADEKLFF
>NA|TRBJ1-2|TRBV19|NA
TGTGCCAGTAGTACGGGGGACTATGGCTACACCTTC
CASSTGDYGYTF
>NA|TRBJ1-5|TRBV7-9|NA
TGTGCCAGCAGCTCGGGCGTGGGGGACTACAATCAGCCCCAGCATTTT
CASSSGVGDYNQPQHF
>NA|TRBJ2-7|TRBV7-9|NA
TGTGCCAGCAGCTTAGGCGGGGTATCCTACGAGCAGTACTTC
CASSLGGVSYEQYF
>few|TRBJ2-3|TRBV13|NA
TGTGCCAGCAGCTCAAGAGGAAACACAGATACGCAGTATTTT
CASSSRGNTDTQYF
>NA|TRBJ2-7|TRBV6-1|NA
TGTGCCAGCAGTGAACGGGCAGAGTCCTACGAGCAGTACTTC
CASSERAESYEQYF
>few|TRBJ2-7|TRBV2|TRBD1
TGTGCCAGCAGTGGTGGCAGGGGGTACGAGCAGTACTTC
CASSGGRGYEQYF
>NA|TRBJ2-5|TRBV6-5|NA
TGTGCCAGCAGGGGACGGGTTCAAGAGACCCAGTACTTC
CASRGRVQETQYF
>once|TRBJ2-2|TRBV9|TRBD1
TGTGCCAGCAGCGTAACAGGGGGCTTTGGCGGGGAGCTGTTTTTT
CASSVTGGFGGELFF
>NA|TRBJ1-2|TRBV27|NA
TGTGCCAGCAGTTTATACGGATCCTATGGCTACACCTTC
CASSLYGSYGYTF
>few|TRBJ1-2|TRBV5-1|TRBD1
TGCGCCAGCAGCCCCGGGACAGGGAAGGGCTTGGTACGCTACACCTTC
CASSPGTGKGLVRYTF
>NA|TRBJ2-7|TRBV5-1|TRBD1
TGCGCCAGCTCGGGACAGGGGGCGGCCGAGCAGTACTTC
CASSGQGAAEQYF
>NA|TRBJ2-3|TRBV4-2|TRBD2
TGTGCCAGCAGCCAAGAGGATCGGACTAGCGGGAAGTGGGGTACGCAGTATTTT
CASSQEDRTSGKWGTQYF
>NA|TRBJ1-2|TRBV30|TRBD1
TGTGCCTGGAGTGTTGGACAGGGATTCGGCTACACCTTC
CAWSVGQGFGYTF
>NA|TRBJ2-1|TRBV28|NA
TGTGCCAGCAGTTTATTTGCCGCGGGTGAGCAGTTCTTC
CASSLFAAGEQFF
>NA|TRBJ2-5|TRBV10-3|TRBD1
TGTGCCATCAGTGGACAGGGTTCGGAGACCCAGTACTTC
CAISGQGSETQYF
>once|TRBJ2-1|TRBV4-3|NA
TGCGCCAGCAGCCAAGATCCGGTAGGACGAGGTGAGCAGTTCTTC
CASSQDPVGRGEQFF
>NA|TRBJ1-1|TRBV28|NA
TGTGCCAGCAGGGGGGACACGCTGAACACTGAAGCTTTCTTT
CASRGDTLNTEAFF
>NA|TRBJ2-7|TRBV27|TRBD2
TGTGCCAGCAGTTTCCGGGGAGGGAGCGAGCAGTACTTC
CASSFRGGSEQYF
>NA|TRBJ2-1|TRBV14|NA
TGTGCCAGCAGCCAAGCAGGATACAATGAGCAGTTCTTC
CASSQAGYNEQFF
>NA|TRBJ2-7|TRBV18|NA
TGTGCCAGCTCACCACGGAGTCACTACGAGCAGTACTTC
CASSPRSHYEQYF
>NA|TRBJ2-6|TRBV5-1|NA
TGCGCCAGCAGCTTGGACAGCAACGTCCTGACTTTC
CASSLDSNVLTF
>NA|TRBJ1-1|TRBV5-1|NA
TGCGCCAGCAGCTTTTGGGGGACCACTGAAGCTTTCTTT
CASSFWGTTEAFF
>once|TRBJ2-1|TRBV13|NA
TGTGCCAGCAGCATCCAAGCGACGTCGCTATACAATGAGCAGTTCTTC
CASSIQATSLYNEQFF
>NA|TRBJ1-1|TRBV2|NA
TGTGCCAGCAGTGAAGGGCCATCGGCTTTCTTT
CASSEGPSAFF
>NA|TRBJ2-7|TRBV27|NA
TGTGCCAGCAGTTTCTTCGCGGGCACCTCCTACGAGCAGTACTTC
CASSFFAGTSYEQYF
>NA|TRBJ2-1|TRBV15|NA
TGTGCCACCAGCCAAGGGCAGGATTTTCCCAATGAGCAGTTCTTC
CATSQGQDFPNEQFF
>NA|TRBJ2-3|TRBV7-3|TRBD1
TGTGCCAGCAGCGCCCCAGGGGGTACGCAGTATTTT
CASSAPGGTQYF
>NA|TRBJ2-1|TRBV7-2|NA
TGTGCCAGCCGCCCCTTTGGGGGCCTAAGCTCCTACAATGAGCAGTTCTTC
CASRPFGGLSSYNEQFF
>NA|TRBJ2-5|TRBV27|NA
TGTGCCAGCAGTTTGAGTAGGGGAGGCCAAGAGACCCAGTACTTC
CASSLSRGGQETQYF
>NA|TRBJ2-5|TRBV28|TRBD2
TGTGCCAGCAGTCCGATCAGCGGGAGGTCCCAAGAGACCCAGTACTTC
CASSPISGRSQETQYF
>NA|TRBJ1-1|TRBV9|NA
TGTGCCAGCAGCCCCCGGGTAAACACTGAAGCTTTCTTT
CASSPRVNTEAFF
>NA|TRBJ2-1|TRBV30|NA
TGTGCCTGGAGTGACGGGATTTTGCAGTTCTTC
CAWSDGILQFF
>NA|TRBJ2-2|TRBV7-9|TRBD1
TGTGCCAGCAGCTTAGGTTGGACAGGGGGCTCCGGCGGGGAGCTGTTTTTT
CASSLGWTGGSGGELFF
>NA|TRBJ1-1|TRBV5-1|TRBD1
TGCGCCAGCAGCTGGGATGGACAGGGCAACACTGAAGCTTTCTTT
CASSWDGQGNTEAFF
>NA|TRBJ2-5|TRBV2|TRBD1
TGTGCCGGACAGGGACGGGGGGAGACCCAGTACTTC
CAGQGRGETQYF
>NA|TRBJ1-1|TRBV7-9|NA
TGTGCCAGCAGCCCCCGAGAGGGGGGCTGGACTGAAGCTTTCTTT
CASSPREGGWTEAFF
>NA|TRBJ2-3|TRBV6-1|NA
TGTGCCAGCAGTGGATCCAGGGGGGTTTCAGATACGCAGTATTTT
CASSGSRGVSDTQYF
>NA|TRBJ1-1|TRBV10-2|NA
TGCGCCAGCAGTGAAGGGTCCGGGGTAGGAGCTGAAGCTTTCTTT
CASSEGSGVGAEAFF
>few|TRBJ2-1|TRBV10-3|TRBD1
TGTGCCATCAGAGGACAGGGAGGCTACAATGAGCAGTTCTTC
CAIRGQGGYNEQFF
>NA|TRBJ1-1|TRBV27|NA
TGTGCCAGCAGTAGGGTTTTGGGGGGATCGGACACTGAAGCTTTCTTT
CASSRVLGGSDTEAFF
>NA|TRBJ1-6|TRBV6-6|NA
TGTGCCAGCAGTTACGGGGGTGGGATCCATAATTCACCCCTCCACTTT
CASSYGGGIHNSPLHF
>NA|TRBJ2-7|TRBV2|TRBD2
TGTGCCAGCAGGGGACTAGCGGTTCTCTACGAGCAGTACTTC
CASRGLAVLYEQYF
>NA|TRBJ2-2|TRBV30|TRBD2
TGTGCCTGGAGTAGGGGACTAGCGGGAGGGAGGACCGGGGAGCTGTTTTTT
CAWSRGLAGGRTGELFF
>many|TRBJ2-7|TRBV4-2|NA
TGTGCCAGCAGCCAAGATGAGATCCGGGAGCAGTACTTC
CASSQDEIREQYF
>NA|TRBJ1-4|TRBV19|TRBD1
TGTGCCAGTAGGCAAACAGGGGTTAATGAAAAACTGTTTTTT
CASRQTGVNEKLFF
>NA|TRBJ2-5|TRBV5-5|NA
TGTGCCAGCAGCTTGGCAGGGGGGCAAGAGACCCAGTACTTC
CASSLAGGQETQYF
>once|TRBJ2-2|TRBV9|NA
TGTGCCAGCAGCGTAGGAGGGACCGGGGAGCTGTTTTTT
CASSVGGTGELFF
>once|TRBJ2-7|TRBV10-2|NA
TGCGCCAGCAGTGAGTACTACAGAGACTACGAGCAGTACTTC
CASSEYYRDYEQYF
>NA|TRBJ2-5|TRBV11-3|NA
TGTGCCAGCAGCTTAGATTCCGCGGCAACCCAGTACTTC
CASSLDSAATQYF
>NA|TRBJ1-2|TRBV30|NA
TGTGCCTGGAGTGTACTGACAGACAGCTTCTACACCTTC
CAWSVLTDSFYTF
>NA|TRBJ1-1|TRBV29-1|NA
TGCAGCGTTACGGGCAGACTTAACACTGAAGCTTTCTTT
CSVTGRLNTEAFF